This T cell receptor (beta chain) came from a study of radiation and T cells in renal cell carcinoma. Whole-study findings and limits: From baseline, blood top tumor clonotypes peaked at 2 weeks post-radiation.

The CDR3 spans 17 residues. Germline V gives CDR1 SGHTA, CDR2 FQGNSA. V was pared by 1 base and J by 4 bases, with 6 bases of the junction left unmatched. This sample's time point: blood 2 weeks post-SBRT. Treatment meaning: 15 Gy SBRT to primary tumor, nephrectomy 4 weeks later. The patient's renal cell carcinoma had clear cell pathology. Note on this clone: No antigen is known for it.

Clones were sequenced by immunoSEQ multiplex PCR, and TCRdb holds only the in-frame ones, with some missing. This sample carries about 130,000 clones, 81% of them seen once, and the ten largest clones take 5.8%. The sequences come from blood, collected from a patient whose treatment included radiotherapy and nephrectomy. The origin of this receptor is a man in his fifties or sixties with renal cell carcinoma. The chain carries TRBV7-2 and TRBJ2-5; 13 bases are a match to TRBD2. CDR3: CASSLGLAGGMGETQYF. CDR3 bases: TGTGCCAGCAGCTTAGGACTAGCGGGGGGAATGGGAGAGACCCAGTACTTC.